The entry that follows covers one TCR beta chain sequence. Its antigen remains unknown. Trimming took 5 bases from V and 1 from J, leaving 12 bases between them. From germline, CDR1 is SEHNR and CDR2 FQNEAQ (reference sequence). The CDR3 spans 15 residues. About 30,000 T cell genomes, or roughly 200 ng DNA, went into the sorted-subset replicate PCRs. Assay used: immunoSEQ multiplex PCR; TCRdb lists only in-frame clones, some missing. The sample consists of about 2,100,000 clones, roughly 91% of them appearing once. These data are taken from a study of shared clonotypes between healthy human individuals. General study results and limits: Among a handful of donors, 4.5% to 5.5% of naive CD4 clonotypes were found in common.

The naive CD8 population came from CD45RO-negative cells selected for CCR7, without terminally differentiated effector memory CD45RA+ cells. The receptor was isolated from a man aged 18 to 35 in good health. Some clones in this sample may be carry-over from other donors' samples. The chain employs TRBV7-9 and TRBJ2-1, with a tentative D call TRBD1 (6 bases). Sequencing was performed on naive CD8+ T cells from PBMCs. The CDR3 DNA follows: TGTGCCAGCAGCCAGGGGACACCTTCCTACAATGAGCAGTTCTTC. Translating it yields CASSQGTPSYNEQFF.